The 25 T cell receptor beta chains given below trace back to one sample, sequenced in a study of blood T cells in healthy people across ages. It was with a sample-barcoded 5' primer and a J-beta primer mix that a second PCR of roughly 7 to 12 cycles was run. TCRdb analysed the 5' RACE reads with MiXCR anew, one entry per CDR3 protein. This sample yields roughly 900,000 distinct CDR3 sequences, of which roughly 48% are seen a single time; roughly 13% belongs to the top ten. Sequencing was performed on blood. These receptor sequences come from a man aged 25-45 years in good health.

The chain is built from TRBV10-3 and TRBJ2-5; D is perhaps TRBD1 (7 bases). V lost 10 bases, J lost 1 base, and 19 bases lay in between. The CDR3 runs 15 residues. CDR1 is ENHRY, CDR2 SYGVKD, per germline. The DNA of the CDR3 is TGTGCCAGCGGGGAAGGGGGCCTAATCCAAGAGACCCAGTACTTC. Protein: CASGEGGLIQETQYF.

The sample holds many counts of this clonotype. V usage is TRBV28 and J usage is TRBJ2-3; the D gene is possibly TRBD2 (7 bases). CDR3 size: 15 residues. Germline V CDR1 and CDR2: MDHEN, SYDVKM. Trimming took 7 bases from V and 2 from J, leaving 16 bases between them. The CDR3 DNA reads TGTGCCAGCATTGCCGGGGGGCGTTTCACAGATACGCAGTATTTT. Translation: CASIAGGRFTDTQYF.

This chain uses TRBV4-1 with TRBJ1-5, with D unclear. CDR1 is MGHRA, CDR2 YSYEKL, per germline. The CDR3 has 15 residues. The V and J ends lost 0 bases and 4 bases respectively, with 10 bases between them. The CDR3 region has the DNA TGCGCCAGCAGCCAAGAGACGATCGGGAATCAGCCCCAGCATTTT. Its protein is CASSQETIGNQPQHF.

The CDR3 nucleotides read TGTGCCACCTCCCAGGGGCAGGGACCTAGCACAGATACGCAGTATTTT. It encodes CATSQGQGPSTDTQYF. This chain uses TRBV15 with TRBJ2-3, with D tentatively TRBD1 (6 bases). The V end lost 8 bases, the J end lost 0 bases, and 18 bases lay between the germline ends. The CDR3 has 16 amino acids. The germline V gene has CDR1 LNHNV and CDR2 YYDKDF (reference sequence). The variable domain in full, with the rest retrieved from reference TRBV15 and TRBJ2-3, is DAMVIQNPRYQVTQFGKPVTLSCSQTLNHNVMYWYQQKSSQAPKLLFHYYDKDFNNEADTPDNFQSRRPNTSFCFLDIRSPGLGDTAMYLCATSQGQGPSTDTQYFGPGTRLTVL.

The chain links TRBV4-2 to TRBJ2-2; tentatively, D is TRBD1 (6 bases). The CDR3 is made up of 16 amino acids. V was clipped by 4 bases and J by 5 bases, with 17 bases between them. Per the germline V gene, CDR1 is LGHNA and CDR2 is YNFKEQ. The CDR3 DNA reads TGTGCCAGCAGCCGGGAACCGGACAGAGTAACCGGGGAGCTGTTTTTT. Protein: CASSREPDRVTGELFF.

CDR3: CASSKQGAFSDGYTF. CDR3 coding DNA: TGTGCCAGCAGTAAACAGGGGGCCTTTTCGGATGGCTACACCTTC. This sequence joins TRBV6-5 and TRBJ1-2; 9 bases line up with TRBD1. V lost 5 bases and J lost 6; bases outside the gene matches: 10. The V gene's germline CDR1 is MNHEY and CDR2 SVGAGI. This CDR3 has 15 residues.

This chain links TRBV5-1 with TRBJ1-4, with D possibly TRBD1 on 5 matching bases. Between the trimmed V and J ends, which lost 4 bases and 5 bases, there was a span of 12 bases. The germline CDR1 and CDR2 sequences are SGHRS and YFSETQ. CDR3 size: 14 residues. CDR3 DNA: TGCGCCAGCAGCCGGGACCCAGCGAATGAAAAACTGTTTTTT. This sequence encodes CASSRDPANEKLFF.

The chain is built from TRBV24-1 and TRBJ1-1; no clear D. With 5 bases removed from V and 1 base from J, the gap between germline ends came to 7 bases. Germline V lookup: CDR1 KGHDR, CDR2 SFDVKD. CDR3 size: 13 residues. This chain's CDR3 is CATSAYENTEAFF. The CDR3 bases are TGTGCCACCAGTGCTTACGAGAACACTGAAGCTTTCTTT.

This sequence joins TRBV20-1 and TRBJ2-5; 9 bases map to TRBD1. CDR1 and CDR2 (germline): DFQATT, SNEGSKA (reference sequence). This CDR3 is 14 amino acids long. Trimming removed 3 bases from V and 5 bases from J; junction bases left unmatched: 7. The CDR3 DNA follows: TGCAGTGCTAGGACCACAGGGGGCTGGGAGACCCAGTACTTC. Residues: CSARTTGGWETQYF.

This clonotype was seen a handful of times. The J gene is TRBJ2-4, the V gene TRBV28; D is possibly TRBD1 (5 bases). Per the germline V gene, CDR1 is MDHEN and CDR2 is SYDVKM. CDR3 length: 20 residues. V lost 6 bases to trimming and J lost 9 bases, with 36 bases between them. The CDR3 region is CASSHDVLRQLEWLRGIQYF. CDR3 DNA sequence: TGTGCCAGCAGCCACGATGTGCTGAGACAGTTAGAATGGCTAAGGGGCATTCAGTACTTC.

The chain has TRBV6-6 and TRBJ2-3, with D tentatively TRBD1 or TRBD2 (5 bases each). V was clipped by 2 bases and J by 4 bases, with 16 bases between them. Germline CDR1 and CDR2: MNHNY and SVGAGI (reference sequence). CDR3 length equals 16 residues. As DNA, the CDR3 is TGTGCCAGCAGTTACCCCCGGGGCCTTGGGGCAGATACGCAGTATTTT. As protein: CASSYPRGLGADTQYF.

The V and J genes are TRBV3-1 and TRBJ2-3, with a possible D match to TRBD2 (5 bases). V gave up 1 base and J gave up 5 bases, with 13 bases separating them. Germline CDR1 LGHDT, CDR2 YNNKEL (reference sequence). The CDR3 contains 15 residues. CDR3 loop: CASSQGGPREDTQYF. DNA for the CDR3: TGTGCCAGCAGCCAAGGAGGACCCCGGGAAGATACGCAGTATTTT.

V and J are TRBV4-1 and TRBJ2-1; D might be TRBD1 (6 bases). Germline CDR1 and CDR2: MGHRA and YSYEKL. CDR3 length: 14 amino acids. V lost 4 bases and J lost 8, with 15 bases in between. In nucleotides, the CDR3 is TGCGCCAGCAGCCTCCGGACAGAGAAGGATGAGCAGTTCTTC. Translation gives CASSLRTEKDEQFF.

The V gene is TRBV3-1, the J gene TRBJ2-1, with D hard to call. With 6 bases removed from V and 8 bases from J, the gap between germline ends came to 20 bases. The length of the CDR3 is 15 residues. Germline V lookup: CDR1 LGHDT, CDR2 YNNKEL (reference sequence). In nucleotides, the CDR3 is TGTGCCAGCAGAGGTGTTGGGGTCCGTTACGATGAGCAGTTCTTC. Translation: CASRGVGVRYDEQFF.

The genes are TRBV3-1 and TRBJ2-1, with 9 bases that match TRBD2. Germline values: CDR1 LGHDT, CDR2 YNNKEL (reference sequence). This CDR3 contains 16 residues. The J segment lost 0 bases and the V segment lost 4 bases, leaving 4 bases of the junction unmatched. The CDR3 DNA follows: TGTGCCAGCAGCCTGCGGGGGGGGAGCTCCTACAATGAGCAGTTCTTC. Amino acids: CASSLRGGSSYNEQFF.

The chain recombines TRBV12-3 or TRBV12-4 with TRBJ2-7; TRBD1 might be the D (5 bases). V was shortened by 5 bases and J by 0 bases, with 14 bases between the two germline ends. This CDR3 has 15 amino acids. The CDR3: CASSVGQSSSYEQYF. The CDR3 DNA is TGTGCCAGCAGTGTTGGACAATCGAGCTCCTACGAGCAGTACTTC.

The genes are TRBV7-9 and TRBJ2-2, with a weak D call TRBD2 (5 bases). The germline gives CDR1 SEHNR, CDR2 FQNEAQ (reference sequence). Trimming left V 4 bases short and J 4 bases short, with 13 bases between. The CDR3 contains 15 residues. The CDR3 DNA sequence: TGTGCCAGCAGCTCCAAACCGGGGAGCACCGGGGAGCTGTTTTTT. This codes for CASSSKPGSTGELFF. The entire variable domain, with the rest obtained from reference TRBV7-9 and TRBJ2-2, is as follows: DTGVSQNPRHKITKRGQNVTFRCDPISEHNRLYWYRQTLGQGPEFLTYFQNEAQLEKSRLLSDRFSAERPKGSFSTLEIQRTEQGDSAMYLCASSSKPGSTGELFFGEGSRLTVL.

V gene TRBV6-1 combines with J gene TRBJ1-1; D gene unclear. Germline CDR1 and CDR2: MNHNS and SASEGT. CDR3 size: 16 residues. V was pared by 3 bases and J by 3 bases, with 17 bases between. CDR3: CASSDLGSPGDTEAFF. The DNA of the CDR3 is TGTGCCAGCAGTGACCTGGGGTCTCCCGGTGACACTGAAGCTTTCTTT.

This clonotype was counted only a few times. The chain recombines TRBV29-1 with TRBJ2-5, with 8 bases matching TRBD2. The CDR3 extends over 15 amino acids. J was trimmed by 2 bases and V by 4 bases; bases with no gene match: 9. CDR1 SQVTM and CDR2 ANQGSEA come from the germline V gene. The CDR3 coding sequence is TGCAGCGTTGTGCAAGCGGGGGACTCACAAGAGACCCAGTACTTC. It encodes CSVVQAGDSQETQYF.

In this sample, this clonotype turned up a few times. J is TRBJ2-1 and V is TRBV20-1; a weak D match, TRBD2 (6 bases). Germline lookup yields CDR1 DFQATT and CDR2 SNEGSKA (reference sequence). CDR3 size: 13 residues. Trimming stripped 5 bases from V and 6 bases from J, with 14 bases between. The CDR3 reads CSAGNRLVNEQFF. For the CDR3, the DNA is TGCAGTGCTGGAAACCGACTAGTCAATGAGCAGTTCTTC.

This clonotype has at least ten counts. V usage is TRBV2 and J usage is TRBJ2-4; D perhaps matches TRBD2 (7 bases). This CDR3 comprises 14 residues. Trimming stripped 3 bases from V and 7 bases from J, with 13 bases between. Germline V gene sequence: CDR1 SNHLY, CDR2 FYNNEI. The CDR3 nucleotides are TGTGCCAGCAGTGATGGAGGGGGAGGGAACATTCAGTACTTC. Its translation: CASSDGGGGNIQYF.

In this sample, this clonotype turned up once. V gene TRBV10-1 combines with J gene TRBJ1-6; a possible D gene is TRBD1 (5 bases). V dropped 5 bases and J dropped 10 bases, with 12 bases sitting between them. CDR3 size: 13 residues. Per the germline V gene, CDR1 is WNHNN and CDR2 is SYGVQD (reference sequence). The CDR3 region is CASSLGLESPLHF. The CDR3 DNA is TGCGCCAGCAGTCTGGGACTAGAGTCACCCCTCCACTTT.

V gene TRBV20-1 combines with J gene TRBJ1-5, with TRBD1 matching over 7 bases. The CDR3 has 13 amino acids. Per the germline V gene, CDR1 is DFQATT and CDR2 is SNEGSKA (reference sequence). V shed 5 bases and J 4 bases; nucleotides not matched to a gene: 5. CDR3 in amino acids: CSAWVTGNQPQHF. CDR3 in DNA: TGCAGTGCTTGGGTGACAGGGAATCAGCCCCAGCATTTT.

The chain couples TRBV6-5 to TRBJ1-2; 9 bases map to TRBD1. CDR1 and CDR2 (germline): MNHEY, SVGAGI. V trimming: 4 bases; J trimming: 5 bases; junction bases outside the gene matches: 8. The CDR3 spans 15 residues. The CDR3 bases are TGTGCCAGCAGTTTACAGCGACAGGGGGGGTATGGCTACACCTTC. It encodes CASSLQRQGGYGYTF.

The chain links TRBV5-1 to TRBJ1-2; 8 positions match TRBD1. The CDR3 has 14 amino acids. V shed 4 bases, J shed 8 bases, and the junction held 10 bases outside the gene matches. Germline V gene sequence: CDR1 SGHRS, CDR2 YFSETQ. CDR3 amino acids: CASSGRQGPEGYTF. CDR3 DNA: TGCGCCAGCAGCGGAAGACAGGGGCCGGAAGGCTACACCTTC.